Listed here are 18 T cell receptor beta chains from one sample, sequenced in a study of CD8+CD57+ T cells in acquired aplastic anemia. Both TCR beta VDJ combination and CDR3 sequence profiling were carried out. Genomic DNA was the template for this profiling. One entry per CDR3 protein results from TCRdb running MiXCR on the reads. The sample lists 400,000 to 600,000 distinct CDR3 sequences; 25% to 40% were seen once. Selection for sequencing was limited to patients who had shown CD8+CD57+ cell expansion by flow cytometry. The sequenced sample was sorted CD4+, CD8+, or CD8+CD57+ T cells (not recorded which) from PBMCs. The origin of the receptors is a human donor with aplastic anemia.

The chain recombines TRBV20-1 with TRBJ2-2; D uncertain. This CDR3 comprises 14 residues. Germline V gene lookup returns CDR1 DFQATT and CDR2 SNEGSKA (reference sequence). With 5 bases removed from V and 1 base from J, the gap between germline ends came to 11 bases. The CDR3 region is CSALESRNTGELFF. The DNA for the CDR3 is TGCAGTGCTCTAGAAAGCAGGAACACCGGGGAGCTGTTTTTT.

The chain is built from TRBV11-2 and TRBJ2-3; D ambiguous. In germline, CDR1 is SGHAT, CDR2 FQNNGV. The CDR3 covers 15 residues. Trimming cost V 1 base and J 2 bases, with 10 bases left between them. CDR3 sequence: CASSLVLAVTDTQYF. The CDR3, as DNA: TGTGCCAGCAGCTTAGTCTTAGCCGTCACAGATACGCAGTATTTT.

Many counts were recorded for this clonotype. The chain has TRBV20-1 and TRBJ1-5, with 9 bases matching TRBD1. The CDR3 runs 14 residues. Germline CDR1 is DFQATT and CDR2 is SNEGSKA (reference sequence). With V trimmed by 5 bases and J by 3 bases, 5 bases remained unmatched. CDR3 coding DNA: TGCAGTGCTTGGACAGGGGAGTACAATCAGCCCCAGCATTTT. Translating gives CSAWTGEYNQPQHF.

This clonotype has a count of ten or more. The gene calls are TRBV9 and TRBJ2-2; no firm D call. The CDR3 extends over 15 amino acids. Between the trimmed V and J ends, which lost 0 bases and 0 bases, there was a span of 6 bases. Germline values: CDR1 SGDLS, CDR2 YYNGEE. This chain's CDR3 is CASSVEGSNTGELFF. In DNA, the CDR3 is TGTGCCAGCAGCGTAGAGGGCTCGAACACCGGGGAGCTGTTTTTT.

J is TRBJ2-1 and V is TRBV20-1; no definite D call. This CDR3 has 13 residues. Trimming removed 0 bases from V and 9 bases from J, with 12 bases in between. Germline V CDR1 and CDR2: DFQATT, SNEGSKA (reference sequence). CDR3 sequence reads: CSARDLVRAEQFF. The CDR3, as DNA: TGCAGTGCTAGAGACCTAGTTCGCGCTGAGCAGTTCTTC.

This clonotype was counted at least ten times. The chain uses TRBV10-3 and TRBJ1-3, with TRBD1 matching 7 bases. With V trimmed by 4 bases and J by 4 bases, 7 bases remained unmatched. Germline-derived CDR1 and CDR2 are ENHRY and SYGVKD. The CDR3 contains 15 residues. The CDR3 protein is CAISAPDREGNTIYF. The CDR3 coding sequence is TGTGCCATCAGTGCCCCCGACAGGGAAGGAAACACCATATATTTT.

This chain's CDR3 is CASADGDTEAFF. CDR3 DNA: TGTGCCAGCGCAGACGGGGACACTGAAGCTTTCTTT. The gene calls are TRBV25-1 and TRBJ1-1; D ambiguous. The CDR3 loop spans 12 amino acids. Germline V gene sequence: CDR1 MGHDK, CDR2 SYGVNS. The V and J ends lost 8 bases and 3 bases respectively, with 10 bases between them. Filled out from reference TRBV25-1 and TRBJ1-1, the complete variable domain reads EADIYQTPRYLVIGTGKKITLECSQTMGHDKMYWYQQDPGMELHLIHYSYGVNSTEKGDLSSESTVSRIRTEHFPLTLESARPSHTSQYLCASADGDTEAFFGQGTRLTVV.

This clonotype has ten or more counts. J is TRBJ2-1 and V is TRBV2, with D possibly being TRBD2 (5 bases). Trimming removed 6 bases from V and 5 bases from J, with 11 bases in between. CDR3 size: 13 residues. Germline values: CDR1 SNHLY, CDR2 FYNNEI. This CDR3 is CASRDSRDNEQFF. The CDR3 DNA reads TGTGCCAGCAGGGACTCCCGGGACAATGAGCAGTTCTTC.

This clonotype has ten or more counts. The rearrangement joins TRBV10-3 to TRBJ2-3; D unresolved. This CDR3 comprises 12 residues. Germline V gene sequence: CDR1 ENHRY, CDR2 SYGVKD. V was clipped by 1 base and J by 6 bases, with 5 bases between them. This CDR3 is CAISEYRDTQYF. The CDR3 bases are TGTGCCATCAGTGAGTACCGGGATACGCAGTATTTT.

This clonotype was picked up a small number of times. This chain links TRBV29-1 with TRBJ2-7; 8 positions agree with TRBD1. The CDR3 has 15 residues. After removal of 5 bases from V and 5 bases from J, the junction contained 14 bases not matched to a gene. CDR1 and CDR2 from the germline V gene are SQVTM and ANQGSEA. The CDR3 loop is CSVRTSQQGGDEQYF. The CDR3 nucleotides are TGCAGCGTTCGAACATCCCAACAGGGGGGCGACGAGCAGTACTTC.

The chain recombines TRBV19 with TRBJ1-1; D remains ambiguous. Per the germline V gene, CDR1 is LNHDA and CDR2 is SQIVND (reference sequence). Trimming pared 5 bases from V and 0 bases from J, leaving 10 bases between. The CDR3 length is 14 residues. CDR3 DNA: TGTGCCAGTAGTCGGGGTAGAGTGAACACTGAAGCTTTCTTT. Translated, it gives CASSRGRVNTEAFF.

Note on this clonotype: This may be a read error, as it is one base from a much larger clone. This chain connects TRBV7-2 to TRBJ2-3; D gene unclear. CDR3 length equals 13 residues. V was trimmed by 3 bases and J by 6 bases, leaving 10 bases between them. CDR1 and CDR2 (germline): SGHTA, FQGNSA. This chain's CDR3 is CTSSFYPGDTQYF. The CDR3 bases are TGTACCAGCAGCTTTTATCCCGGTGATACGCAGTATTTT.

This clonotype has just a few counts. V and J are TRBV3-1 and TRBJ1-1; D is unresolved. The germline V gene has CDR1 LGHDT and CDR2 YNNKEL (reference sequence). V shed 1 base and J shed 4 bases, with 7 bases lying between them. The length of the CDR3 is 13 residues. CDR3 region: CASSQGWTTEAFF. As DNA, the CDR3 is TGTGCCAGCAGCCAAGGCTGGACCACTGAAGCTTTCTTT.

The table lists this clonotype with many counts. The CDR3, as DNA: TGCAGTGCTAGACCCGGTACTGCAAGCTCCTACGAGCAGTACTTC. It encodes CSARPGTASSYEQYF. The chain couples TRBV20-1 to TRBJ2-7; no clear D gene. CDR1 is DFQATT and CDR2 is SNEGSKA in the germline V gene (reference sequence). V was clipped by 2 bases and J by 0 bases, with 14 bases between them. The CDR3 runs to 15 residues.

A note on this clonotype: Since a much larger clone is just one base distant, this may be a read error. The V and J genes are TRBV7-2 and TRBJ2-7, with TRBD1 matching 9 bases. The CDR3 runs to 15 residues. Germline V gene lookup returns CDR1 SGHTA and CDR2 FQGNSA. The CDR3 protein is CASRSNRGRRPEQHF. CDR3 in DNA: TGTGCCAGCAGGTCAAACAGGGGGCGTCGTCCCGAGCAGCACTTC.

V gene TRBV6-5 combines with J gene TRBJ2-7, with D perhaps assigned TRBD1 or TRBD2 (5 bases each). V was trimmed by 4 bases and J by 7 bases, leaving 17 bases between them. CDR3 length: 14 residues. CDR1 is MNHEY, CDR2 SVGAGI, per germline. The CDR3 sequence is CASSSPGRFEEQYF. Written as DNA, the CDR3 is TGTGCCAGCAGTTCCCCGGGACGGTTCGAGGAGCAGTACTTC.

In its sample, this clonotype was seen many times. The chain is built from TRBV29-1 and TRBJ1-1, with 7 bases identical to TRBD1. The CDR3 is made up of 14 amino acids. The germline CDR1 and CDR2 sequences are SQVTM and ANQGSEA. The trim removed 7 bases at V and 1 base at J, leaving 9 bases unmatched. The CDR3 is CSAETGRANTEAFF. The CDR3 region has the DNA TGCAGCGCCGAGACAGGGCGAGCGAACACTGAAGCTTTCTTT.

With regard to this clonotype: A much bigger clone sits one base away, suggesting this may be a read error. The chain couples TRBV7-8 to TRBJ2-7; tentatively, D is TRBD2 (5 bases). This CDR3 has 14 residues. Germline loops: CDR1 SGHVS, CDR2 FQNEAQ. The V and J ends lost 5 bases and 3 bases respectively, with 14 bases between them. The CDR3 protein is CASSQDPSIYEQYF. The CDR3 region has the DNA TGTGCCAGCAGCCAAGATCCTAGCATCTACGAGCAGTACTTC.